This record covers a single T cell receptor (beta chain). As processed by the authors: For nucleated cells, counts were estimated from reference gene primer amplification. Generated by immunoSEQ multiplex PCR, the TCRdb table keeps only in-frame clones and is missing some. The V and J calls and clone size come from that table; D and trimming were worked out from the DNA. In the table there are a few hundred thousand clones, 84% of which are singletons. The junction had 2 bases not matched to a gene; V was cut back by 6 bases and J by 4 bases. CDR3 length equals 13 residues. Germline lookup yields CDR1 SNHLY and CDR2 FYNNEI. This record belongs to a study of blood T cell repertoires in COVID-19. Across the whole study: The study drew acute and convalescent COVID-19 samples from the United States, Italy and Spain. Sample material is recorded as cDNA or gDNA derived from T cells, B-cell-depleted T cells, or PBMCs.

This chain uses TRBV2 with TRBJ1-5, with TRBD1 matching over 8 bases. The clonotype comes from a woman in her fifties or sixties who had recovered from COVID-19. What was sequenced was peripheral blood. The CDR3, as DNA: TGTGCCAGCAGGGGACAGGCGAATCAGCCCCAGCATTTT. Residues: CASRGQANQPQHF.